This note documents a single TCR beta chain sequence. What it binds is unknown. The germline CDR1 and CDR2 sequences are LNHNV and YYDKDF (reference sequence). The CDR3 length is 16 residues. Trimming removed 1 base from V and 6 bases from J, with 16 bases in between. It was with 60 Vbeta and 13 Jbeta primers that the PCR ran. TCRdb's table, derived via immunoSEQ multiplex PCR, lists solely in-frame clones and lacks some. The table shows 160,000 or so clones, with around nine tenths occurring only once. The sample belongs to a study of cytomegalovirus exposure and HLA in healthy donors. While unrecorded immune exposures were likely, the donors were nominally healthy when sampled. Whole-study results and caveats: Researchers counted over 150 TCR beta chains as cytomegalovirus-associated. For cytomegalovirus status, the classifier reportedly gave diagnoses with high specificity and sensitivity. Highest at DRB1 and lowest at HLA-C, TCR association rates differed among HLA loci in a later analysis.

The sample taken for sequencing was PBMCs. The source is a woman in her twenties or thirties in good health and CMV-seronegative. The chain combines TRBV15 with TRBJ1-5; maybe TRBD1 (5 bases). CDR3 bases: TGTGCCACCAGCAGAGCCAGGGTGGGGAACGGTCAGCCCCAGCATTTT. Its protein product is CATSRARVGNGQPQHF.